The 20 T cell receptor beta chains reported below all come from one sample, sequenced in a study of T cell repertoires in cytomegalovirus infection. MiXCR, applied by TCRdb to the reads, yields one record per CDR3 protein. The sample has 740,000 or so distinct CDR3 sequences, roughly a third seen once. The sequencing sample was made of PBMCs. The source is a human donor in good health (CMV status not recorded). Some clones in this sample may be carry-over from other donors' samples.

This clonotype showed up just a few times. The V call is TRBV6-5, the J call TRBJ2-3; D possibly corresponds to TRBD2 (5 bases). The CDR3 sequence is 14 residues long. The V end lost 2 bases, the J end lost 2 bases, and 8 bases lay between the germline ends. The V gene's germline CDR1 is MNHEY and CDR2 SVGAGI. Here the CDR3 reads CASSYISATDTQYF. As DNA, the CDR3 is TGTGCCAGCAGTTACATTAGCGCCACAGATACGCAGTATTTT.

Ten or more counts support this clonotype. The V and J genes are TRBV7-9 and TRBJ2-7; D not resolved. V lost 5 bases and J lost 0, with 14 bases in between. Looked up from germline, CDR1 is SEHNR and CDR2 is FQNEAQ (reference sequence). The CDR3 length is 15 residues. The CDR3, as DNA: TGTGCCAGCAGCGTTAGGAAGGGAAACTCCTACGAGCAGTACTTC. Translated: CASSVRKGNSYEQYF.

This clonotype was counted ten times or more. The chain has TRBV7-6 and TRBJ2-7; D possibly corresponds to TRBD1 (5 bases). V was clipped by 5 bases and J by 3 bases, with 20 bases between them. This CDR3 contains 16 residues. CDR1 SGHVS and CDR2 FNYEAQ come from the germline V gene. CDR3 nucleotide sequence: TGTGCCAGCAGCCCTAAGCTGAGTACAGGAGTCTACGAGCAGTACTTC. This translates into CASSPKLSTGVYEQYF.

The chain links TRBV10-3 to TRBJ2-7; TRBD1 aligns across 9 bases. The CDR3 covers 14 residues. Germline V gives CDR1 ENHRY, CDR2 SYGVKD. The V and J ends lost 6 bases and 2 bases, in that order; junction bases with no gene match: 5. The CDR3 reads CAIRAGQGTYEQYF. The CDR3, as DNA: TGTGCCATCAGGGCGGGACAGGGTACCTACGAGCAGTACTTC.

The J gene is TRBJ2-3, the V gene TRBV9; 7 positions agree with TRBD2. The CDR3 runs 15 residues. Germline V gives CDR1 SGDLS, CDR2 YYNGEE. The junction had 8 bases not matched to a gene; V was cut back by 2 bases and J by 5 bases. CDR3 DNA sequence: TGTGCCAGCAGCGTTAGCGGACTAGTGGGAGATACGCAGTATTTT. Amino acids: CASSVSGLVGDTQYF.

This clonotype was counted many times. This chain links TRBV28 with TRBJ1-1; D is possibly TRBD1 (5 bases). CDR1 MDHEN and CDR2 SYDVKM come from the germline V gene. V dropped 5 bases and J dropped 1 base, with 11 bases sitting between them. The CDR3 totals 14 residues. The CDR3 sequence: CASSNGGGNTEAFF. The CDR3 DNA sequence: TGTGCCAGCAGTAATGGGGGAGGGAACACTGAAGCTTTCTTT.

This clonotype was seen a handful of times. V gene TRBV19 combines with J gene TRBJ1-5; tentative D call: TRBD1 (6 bases). Germline V CDR1 and CDR2: LNHDA, SQIVND (reference sequence). This CDR3 region has 15 residues. V was cut by 3 bases and J by 5 bases, with 14 bases left in between. CDR3 in DNA: TGTGCCAGTAGTATTACGACGACAGGCCATCAGCCCCAGCATTTT. This translates into CASSITTTGHQPQHF.

There are many counts of this clonotype. This sequence joins TRBV7-8 and TRBJ2-7; possible D gene TRBD1, 6 bases. Germline CDR1 reads SGHVS; CDR2 reads FQNEAQ. V was pared by 5 bases and J by 4 bases, with 18 bases between. The CDR3 covers 15 residues. The chain's CDR3 is CASSGLRDNAYEQYF. DNA for the CDR3: TGTGCCAGCAGCGGGTTGAGGGACAATGCGTACGAGCAGTACTTC. Using reference TRBV7-8 and TRBJ2-7 for the parts outside the CDR3, the full variable domain is GAGVSQSPRYKVAKRGQDVALRCDPISGHVSLFWYQQALGQGPEFLTYFQNEAQLDKSGLPSDRFFAERPEGSVSTLKIQRTQQEDSAVYLCASSGLRDNAYEQYFGPGTRLTVT.

This clonotype was seen only a few times. This chain links TRBV6-5 with TRBJ2-2; D gene ambiguous. Germline values: CDR1 MNHEY, CDR2 SVGAGI. The V end lost 2 bases, the J end lost 6 bases, and 13 bases lay between the germline ends. This CDR3 comprises 15 residues. The CDR3 is CASSYGPGRAGELFF. DNA for the CDR3: TGTGCCAGCAGTTACGGGCCAGGAAGAGCCGGGGAGCTGTTTTTT.

This clonotype was detected only a few times. V is TRBV28 and J is TRBJ2-1, with D perhaps matching TRBD2 (5 bases). V shed 3 bases and J shed 0 bases, with 9 bases lying between them. The CDR3 loop spans 15 amino acids. CDR1 is MDHEN and CDR2 is SYDVKM in the germline V gene. The CDR3 region is CASSLGSVSYNEQFF. For the CDR3, the DNA is TGTGCCAGCAGTTTGGGGAGCGTCTCCTACAATGAGCAGTTCTTC.

For the CDR3, the DNA is TGTGCCAGCAGTCCCCTTTTGAGGGCGCGGACCGGGGAGCTGTTTTTT. This encodes CASSPLLRARTGELFF. The V call is TRBV28, the J call TRBJ2-2; D may be TRBD2 (5 bases). Trimming took off 5 bases at V and 5 bases at J, with 18 bases between the two ends. Germline lookup yields CDR1 MDHEN and CDR2 SYDVKM. The CDR3 has 16 amino acids.

This clonotype occurred a few times. The V call is TRBV18, the J call TRBJ2-7; D not resolved. Germline V gene sequence: CDR1 KGHSH, CDR2 LQKENI. The CDR3 extends over 16 amino acids. With 3 bases removed from V and 6 bases from J, the gap between germline ends came to 21 bases. The CDR3 nucleotides are TGTGCCAGCTCACCGACGGTAGACGGTGCTTGGTCCGAGCAGTACTTC. Translation gives CASSPTVDGAWSEQYF.

This clonotype was seen repeatedly, ten times or more. The CDR3 is CASSLERVLGVNTEAFF. The DNA for the CDR3 is TGTGCCAGCAGCTTAGAGAGGGTTCTTGGGGTTAACACTGAAGCTTTCTTT. V usage is TRBV7-8 and J usage is TRBJ1-1; D is unresolved. V was pared by 1 base and J by 2 bases, with 17 bases between. This CDR3 is 17 amino acids long. CDR1 is SGHVS and CDR2 is FQNEAQ in the germline V gene.

This clonotype was counted only a few times. V usage is TRBV12-3 or TRBV12-4 and J usage is TRBJ1-6; 7 bases agree with TRBD1. This CDR3 is built from 13 residues. Unmatched junction bases numbered 5, after V lost 6 bases and J lost 9 bases. CDR3 region: CASSQGVGSPLHF. In DNA, the CDR3 is TGTGCCAGCAGCCAGGGGGTTGGTTCACCCCTCCACTTT.

A few counts support this clonotype. The V call is TRBV10-3, the J call TRBJ2-7, with 7 bases fitting TRBD1. CDR3 length: 13 amino acids. V was pared by 5 bases and J by 4 bases, with 5 bases of the junction left unmatched. CDR1 and CDR2 (germline): ENHRY, SYGVKD. The CDR3 bases are TGTGCCATCAGTCCGGGACAGCCTTACGAGCAGTACTTC. It specifies CAISPGQPYEQYF.

This clonotype has just a few counts. The chain combines TRBV16 with TRBJ2-5; D remains ambiguous. V was pared by 2 bases and J by 3 bases, with 7 bases between. CDR1 and CDR2 from the germline V gene are KGHSY and FQNENV. This CDR3 spans 13 amino acids. Here the CDR3 DNA reads TGTGCCAGCAGCCAACGGGCTGAAGAGACCCAGTACTTC. It specifies CASSQRAEETQYF.

V and J are TRBV6-1 and TRBJ2-5, with 7 bases fitting TRBD2. CDR3 length: 14 amino acids. The germline CDR1 and CDR2 sequences are MNHNS and SASEGT. After removal of 7 bases from V and 5 bases from J, the junction contained 10 bases not matched to a gene. The CDR3 spells CASTHRGVEETQYF. The CDR3 DNA sequence: TGTGCCAGCACCCACCGGGGGGTTGAGGAGACCCAGTACTTC.

The chain uses TRBV28 and TRBJ1-5, with 9 bases matching TRBD1. CDR3 length: 15 residues. The J segment lost 4 bases and the V segment lost 5 bases, leaving 6 bases of the junction unmatched. The V gene's germline CDR1 is MDHEN and CDR2 SYDVKM. The CDR3 bases are TGTGCCAGCAGTCTCTCCGGGACAGGGAATCAGCCCCAGCATTTT. It yields the protein CASSLSGTGNQPQHF.

This clonotype was seen at least ten times. CDR3 bases: TGTGCCAGCAGCTTAGGAGCCCCGGGGGGTGGCAACGAGCAGTACTTC. This codes for CASSLGAPGGGNEQYF. The rearrangement joins TRBV7-2 to TRBJ2-7; 7 nucleotides align to TRBD2. The CDR3 loop spans 16 amino acids. V was pared by 1 base and J by 5 bases, with 11 bases of the junction left unmatched. Germline lookup yields CDR1 SGHTA and CDR2 FQGNSA.

Worth noting for this clonotype: One base away lies a much larger clone, so this may be a sequencing read error. The chain has TRBV6-1 and TRBJ1-5; D is uncertain. Germline V gene data show CDR1 as MNHNS and CDR2 as SASEGT. CDR3 length equals 17 residues. The CDR3 protein is CASRENPPGRPNQPQPF. The CDR3, as DNA: TGTGCCAGCAGGGAGAACCCCCCCGGGCGCCCCAATCAGCCCCAGCCTTTT.